What follows are 21 T cell receptor beta chains derived from one specimen sequenced in a study of T-cell memory formation after mild COVID-19. TCRdb re-called the 5' RACE reads with MiXCR, one entry per CDR3 protein. The repertoire holds a few hundred thousand distinct CDR3 sequences, with roughly 21% as singletons. The specimen was PBMCs or a T cell subset sorted from them (not recorded which). The receptors here all came from an adult woman who had mild COVID-19 (a few samples of this study predate the infection). Cell type and time point are not known.

This clonotype appeared a few times. This chain joins TRBV12-3 or TRBV12-4 and TRBJ1-4; possible D gene TRBD1, 6 bases. CDR3 length: 15 amino acids. V gave up 6 bases and J gave up 7 bases, with 18 bases separating them. The CDR3 protein is CASRLQEGVGEKLFF. Here the CDR3 DNA reads TGTGCCAGCAGGCTCCAGGAGGGGGTTGGTGAAAAACTGTTTTTT.

This rearrangement joins TRBV7-8 to TRBJ1-6; a weak D match, TRBD1 (5 bases). The length of the CDR3 is 14 residues. Trimming removed 5 bases from V and 7 bases from J, with 12 bases in between. Germline lookup yields CDR1 SGHVS and CDR2 FQNEAQ. The CDR3 sequence is CASSRSNRNSPLHF. The CDR3 DNA reads as TGTGCCAGCAGCCGCAGCAACAGGAATTCACCCCTCCACTTT.

In this sample, this clonotype turned up a few times. The J gene is TRBJ2-7, the V gene TRBV25-1; maybe TRBD1 (5 bases). The V gene lost 5 bases and the J gene lost 5 bases, with 16 bases spanning the gap. Germline V CDR1 and CDR2: MGHDK, SYGVNS. The CDR3 consists of 14 residues. CDR3 nucleotide sequence: TGTGCCAGCAGTCCGCAAGTGACAGCCAACGAGCAGTACTTC. Amino acids: CASSPQVTANEQYF.

In its sample, this clonotype was seen once. The V and J genes are TRBV25-1 and TRBJ2-1; D remains unclear. V was trimmed by 2 bases and J by 0 bases, leaving 11 bases between them. CDR3 length: 16 amino acids. In germline, CDR1 is MGHDK, CDR2 SYGVNS. The CDR3 DNA is TGTGCCAGCAGTGAAGGACCAGAATTCTCCTACAATGAGCAGTTCTTC. It specifies CASSEGPEFSYNEQFF.

A few counts support this clonotype. The chain has TRBV28 and TRBJ2-3; D unclear. The CDR3 runs 12 residues. The germline V gene has CDR1 MDHEN and CDR2 SYDVKM. V shed 8 bases and J shed 3 bases, with 9 bases lying between them. This CDR3 is CASSRLTDTQYF. For the CDR3, the DNA is TGTGCCAGCTCACGGTTGACAGATACGCAGTATTTT.

The chain combines TRBV2 with TRBJ2-1, with a weak D call TRBD1 (6 bases). The CDR3 loop spans 11 amino acids. Germline values: CDR1 SNHLY, CDR2 FYNNEI. V lost 8 bases to trimming and J lost 8 bases, with 10 bases between them. The CDR3 reads CASRRGYEQFF. DNA of the CDR3: TGTGCCAGCCGAAGGGGGTATGAGCAGTTCTTC.

This clonotype was recorded a few times. The V gene is TRBV20-1, the J gene TRBJ1-6, with D unresolved. Germline V gene lookup returns CDR1 DFQATT and CDR2 SNEGSKA (reference sequence). The length of the CDR3 is 14 residues. Trimming removed 2 bases at V and 7 bases at J, with 12 bases between. DNA for the CDR3: TGCAGTGCTAGATCCCGGGAGACGAATTCACCCCTCCACTTT. Translated: CSARSRETNSPLHF.

V is TRBV29-1 and J is TRBJ2-3, with D unresolved. V lost 8 bases and J 0 bases, leaving 12 bases between the germline ends. This CDR3 is 13 amino acids long. Germline assignment: CDR1 SQVTM and CDR2 ANQGSEA. The CDR3 sequence is CSTSLGSTDTQYF. CDR3 sequence (DNA): TGCAGCACCTCCCTGGGAAGCACAGATACGCAGTATTTT.

There are a few counts of this clonotype. The J gene is TRBJ1-5, the V gene TRBV5-4; tentative D call: TRBD1 (5 bases). This CDR3 has 12 residues. V was trimmed by 4 bases and J by 5 bases, leaving 7 bases between them. Germline lookup yields CDR1 SGHNT and CDR2 YYREEE (reference sequence). The CDR3 protein is CASSVGDQPQHF. The CDR3 DNA sequence: TGTGCCAGCAGCGTAGGGGATCAGCCCCAGCATTTT.

This chain joins TRBV10-3 and TRBJ2-1; unclear D gene. Per the germline V gene, CDR1 is ENHRY and CDR2 is SYGVKD. CDR3 length: 12 amino acids. The V gene lost 2 bases and the J gene lost 8 bases, with 7 bases spanning the gap. The CDR3 loop is CAISEVRDEQFF. CDR3 nucleotides: TGTGCCATCAGTGAGGTTAGGGATGAGCAGTTCTTC.

The chain has TRBV5-1 and TRBJ2-2, with D maybe TRBD2 (6 bases). CDR3 length equals 17 residues. V was trimmed by 5 bases and J by 2 bases, leaving 19 bases between them. Per germline, CDR1 SGHRS and CDR2 YFSETQ. The CDR3 region has the DNA TGCGCCAGCAGTCGTGGAGAAGGACTACTTAACACCGGGGAGCTGTTTTTT. Encoded protein: CASSRGEGLLNTGELFF.

The V and J genes are TRBV11-2 and TRBJ2-5; D is ambiguous. CDR1 is SGHAT, CDR2 FQNNGV, per germline. The length of the CDR3 is 14 residues. Trimming cost V 4 bases and J 0 bases, with 9 bases left between them. CDR3 sequence (DNA): TGTGCCAGCAGCTCCTCGAGGAACCAAGAGACCCAGTACTTC. This sequence encodes CASSSSRNQETQYF.

This clonotype was observed a few times. This chain uses TRBV6-1 with TRBJ1-3; the D is unclear. The V and J ends lost 1 base and 0 bases respectively, with 4 bases between them. The CDR3 is made up of 14 amino acids. CDR1 and CDR2 (germline): MNHNS, SASEGT. The CDR3 sequence: CASSEGSSGNTIYF. DNA for the CDR3: TGTGCCAGCAGTGAAGGGAGCTCTGGAAACACCATATATTTT.

V and J are TRBV15 and TRBJ2-5; no firm D call. CDR1 LNHNV and CDR2 YYDKDF come from the germline V gene (reference sequence). Trimming left V 8 bases short and J 5 bases short, with 15 bases between. This CDR3 region has 13 residues. The CDR3 sequence is CATRTGEEETQYF. CDR3 in DNA: TGTGCCACCCGTACCGGAGAGGAGGAGACCCAGTACTTC.

The chain carries TRBV7-9 and TRBJ2-7; no clear D. Trimming took off 1 base at V and 2 bases at J, with 18 bases between the two ends. The length of the CDR3 is 17 residues. Germline V gene lookup returns CDR1 SEHNR and CDR2 FQNEAQ (reference sequence). The CDR3 loop is CASSLGLRSESPYEQYF. In nucleotides, the CDR3 is TGTGCCAGCAGCTTAGGGTTACGGTCAGAAAGTCCCTACGAGCAGTACTTC.

The rearrangement uses TRBV10-3 and TRBJ2-1, with D possibly TRBD1 on 6 matching bases. Trimming left V 6 bases short and J 6 bases short, with 9 bases between. In germline, CDR1 is ENHRY, CDR2 SYGVKD. This CDR3 spans 12 amino acids. The CDR3: CAIRGRGNEQFF. The CDR3 DNA follows: TGTGCCATCAGGGGCAGGGGCAATGAGCAGTTCTTC.

The chain recombines TRBV27 with TRBJ2-7, with D perhaps assigned TRBD1 or TRBD2 (6 bases each). The V and J ends lost 5 bases and 3 bases respectively, with 20 bases between them. Germline V gives CDR1 MNHEY, CDR2 SMNVEV (reference sequence). CDR3 length: 16 amino acids. The DNA for the CDR3 is TGTGCCAGCAGTCTTGGGCTACAGGGAGGTATCTACGAGCAGTACTTC. Translated, it gives CASSLGLQGGIYEQYF.

This clonotype was observed at least ten times. The chain employs TRBV24-1 and TRBJ2-3; 8 bases are shared with TRBD2. The CDR3 loop spans 13 amino acids. The germline CDR1 and CDR2 sequences are KGHDR and SFDVKD. With 5 bases clipped from V and 4 bases from J, the junction kept 1 base outside the gene matches. CDR3 residues: CATSAGGADTQYF. CDR3 sequence (DNA): TGTGCCACCAGTGCCGGGGGGGCAGATACGCAGTATTTT.

The chain links TRBV7-2 to TRBJ2-5; 7 bases align to TRBD1. The CDR3 sequence is 14 residues long. Trimming took 1 base from V and 5 from J; bases not matched to a gene: 4. Looked up from germline, CDR1 is SGHTA and CDR2 is FQGNSA. The CDR3 reads CASSLDRGWETQYF. The CDR3 bases are TGTGCCAGCAGCTTAGACAGGGGTTGGGAGACCCAGTACTTC.

The chain couples TRBV5-1 to TRBJ2-6; 7 bases are a match to TRBD1. This CDR3 is built from 17 residues. V shed 1 base, J shed 0 bases, and the junction held 4 bases outside the gene matches. Germline-derived CDR1 and CDR2 are SGHRS and YFSETQ. For the CDR3, the DNA is TGCGCCAGCAGCTTGTCACAGGGGTTCTCTGGGGCCAACGTCCTGACTTTC. Translation gives CASSLSQGFSGANVLTF. The full variable domain, its missing parts supplied by reference TRBV5-1 and TRBJ2-6, is KAGVTQTPRYLIKTRGQQVTLSCSPISGHRSVSWYQQTPGQGLQFLFEYFSETQRNKGNFPGRFSGRQFSNSRSEMNVSTLELGDSALYLCASSLSQGFSGANVLTFGAGSRLTVL.

A few counts support this clonotype. The genes are TRBV4-2 and TRBJ2-1, with D maybe TRBD2 (6 bases). CDR3 length: 16 amino acids. Trimming took off 2 bases at V and 6 bases at J, with 17 bases between the two ends. Germline V gene lookup returns CDR1 LGHNA and CDR2 YNFKEQ. The DNA for the CDR3 is TGTGCCAGCAGCCAACCCCGATCTCGCGGGGCCAATGAGCAGTTCTTC. Amino acid sequence: CASSQPRSRGANEQFF.